This is a list of T cell receptor beta chains from one sample in a study of cytomegalovirus exposure and HLA in healthy donors. Produced via immunoSEQ multiplex PCR; TCRdb's table is partial and in-frame only. The data show 110,000 to 150,000 clones, over 90% seen once. The sequenced sample consisted of PBMCs. Receptors were obtained from a man younger than 30 in good health and CMV-seropositive. Both conserved end residues are part of each CDR3. A D gene is named only where the DNA matches it firmly. Expanded clones get a size class; other rows say once, few or many, or leave the size out.

v_call	clone_size	j_call	d_call	cdr3_aa	cdr3_nt
TRBV5-1	.	TRBJ2-1	.	CASVSSGGGQFF	TGCGCCAGCGTCTCCTCAGGGGGAGGGCAGTTCTTC
TRBV28	.	TRBJ1-5	.	CASSPQQGFRQPQHF	TGTGCCAGCAGTCCCCAACAGGGCTTCCGTCAGCCCCAGCATTTT
TRBV14	once	TRBJ2-3	.	CASSAQEDTQYF	TGTGCCAGCAGCGCACAGGAAGATACGCAGTATTTT
TRBV6-1	.	TRBJ1-1	.	CASSDIYREGSNTEAFF	TGTGCCAGCAGTGATATTTACAGGGAAGGGAGCAACACTGAAGCTTTCTTT
TRBV5-4	.	TRBJ1-2	TRBD1	CASSSGRDRAYGYTF	TGTGCCAGCAGCTCTGGAAGGGACAGGGCCTATGGCTACACCTTC
TRBV10-3	.	TRBJ2-5	.	CAISESMSGTQQETQYF	TGTGCCATCAGTGAGTCGATGTCGGGGACACAGCAAGAGACCCAGTACTTC
TRBV29-1	.	TRBJ2-2	TRBD1	CSVAGQVTGELFF	TGCAGCGTTGCGGGACAGGTTACCGGGGAGCTGTTTTTT
TRBV5-1	.	TRBJ1-4	TRBD1	CASSPDRGLPNEKLFF	TGCGCCAGCAGCCCCGACAGGGGGCTTCCTAATGAAAAACTGTTTTTT
TRBV5-1	.	TRBJ2-1	TRBD2	CASSLERGSSYNEQFF	TGCGCCAGCAGCTTAGAGCGGGGGAGCTCCTACAATGAGCAGTTCTTC
TRBV30	.	TRBJ2-7	.	CAWSADRYEQYF	TGTGCCTGGAGTGCCGATCGGTACGAGCAGTACTTC
TRBV25-1	.	TRBJ1-2	TRBD1	CASSGDRAAPLYGYTF	TGTGCCAGCAGTGGTGACAGGGCGGCCCCCCTCTATGGCTACACCTTC
TRBV28	.	TRBJ2-7	TRBD2	CASSLREGPREQYF	TGTGCCAGCAGTTTGCGGGAGGGCCCGAGGGAGCAGTACTTC
TRBV4-1	.	TRBJ1-3	TRBD1	CASSQDRGTGGNTIYF	TGCGCCAGCAGCCAAGATCGAGGGACAGGGGGTAACACCATATATTTT
TRBV5-4	few	TRBJ2-3	TRBD2	CASSAGLAGVTDTQYF	TGTGCCAGCAGCGCCGGACTAGCGGGAGTTACAGATACGCAGTATTTT
TRBV15	.	TRBJ2-1	.	CATSRPPFGRDDGANEQFF	TGTGCCACCAGCAGACCCCCCTTTGGGCGGGATGATGGGGCGAATGAGCAGTTCTTC
TRBV5-1	.	TRBJ2-7	TRBD2	CASSLESGGYEQYF	TGCGCCAGCAGCTTGGAAAGCGGGGGGTACGAGCAGTACTTC
TRBV7-9	.	TRBJ1-5	.	CASSFTGQPQHF	TGTGCCAGCAGCTTTACCGGGCAGCCCCAGCATTTT
TRBV5-4	.	TRBJ1-1	.	CASSLGQGGTEAFF	TGTGCCAGCAGCTTGGGGCAGGGCGGCACTGAAGCTTTCTTT
TRBV7-8	once	TRBJ2-7	.	CASSLVREYYEQYF	TGTGCCAGCAGCTTAGTCCGGGAATACTACGAGCAGTACTTC
TRBV9	.	TRBJ1-6	.	CASSARGFVNSPLHF	TGTGCCAGCAGCGCTAGGGGATTCGTTAATTCACCCCTCCACTTT
TRBV28	once	TRBJ2-5	.	CASSLSSSPQETQYF	TGTGCCAGCAGTTTATCGTCCTCTCCCCAAGAGACCCAGTACTTC
TRBV9	once	TRBJ2-3	TRBD2	CASSAALAGVADTQYF	TGTGCCAGCAGCGCAGCACTAGCGGGAGTAGCAGATACGCAGTATTTT
TRBV19	.	TRBJ2-7	.	CASSISQDSYYEQYF	TGTGCCAGTAGTATCAGTCAGGACAGCTACTACGAGCAGTACTTC
TRBV2	.	TRBJ2-5	.	CASSVTGFSQETQYF	TGTGCCAGCAGTGTAACAGGGTTTTCCCAAGAGACCCAGTACTTC
TRBV6-1	.	TRBJ2-5	TRBD1	CASRGNRGIETQYF	TGTGCCAGCAGGGGTAACAGGGGAATAGAGACCCAGTACTTC
TRBV5-1	.	TRBJ1-4	.	CASSRGSGEAEKLFF	TGCGCCAGCAGCCGGGGCTCCGGGGAGGCTGAAAAACTGTTTTTT
TRBV5-4	.	TRBJ2-7	TRBD1	CASSFTDRVDEQYF	TGTGCCAGCAGCTTTACCGACAGGGTCGACGAGCAGTACTTC
TRBV27	once	TRBJ2-1	.	CATGSYNEQFF	TGTGCAACAGGGTCCTACAATGAGCAGTTCTTC
TRBV27	.	TRBJ2-1	TRBD2	CASSAGRAGEENNEQFF	TGTGCCAGCAGCGCAGGCCGGGCGGGAGAGGAAAACAATGAGCAGTTCTTC
TRBV15	.	TRBJ2-7	.	CATSTLQGAYEQYF	TGTGCCACCAGCACCCTACAGGGAGCGTACGAGCAGTACTTC
TRBV6-5	.	TRBJ2-1	TRBD2	CASSSLSGEGLNEQFF	TGTGCCAGCAGTTCACTCAGCGGGGAGGGCCTAAATGAGCAGTTCTTC
TRBV2	.	TRBJ2-7	.	CASSVAGFSNDEQYF	TGTGCCAGCAGTGTGGCAGGGTTTAGCAACGACGAGCAGTACTTC